These 9 T cell receptor beta chains were sequenced from one sample in a study of T cells after yellow fever vaccination. TCRdb itself ran the 5' RACE reads through MiXCR, one entry per CDR3 protein. The sample yields 340,000 or so distinct CDR3 sequences, approximately 12% seen once. The starting material was CD4+ T cells sorted from PBMCs, obtained 15 days after the yellow fever booster vaccination. The origin of the receptors is a young man who received the YFV17D yellow fever vaccine.

The chain joins TRBV4-1 to TRBJ2-2; TRBD1 agrees at 7 bases. V lost 5 bases and J lost 3; bases outside the gene matches: 6. CDR1 is MGHRA, CDR2 YSYEKL, per germline. CDR3 length: 15 residues. As DNA, the CDR3 is TGCGCCAGCAGCTCCCGGGACAGAGACACCGGGGAGCTGTTTTTT. It yields the protein CASSSRDRDTGELFF.

This clonotype was seen more than once but under ten times. The chain recombines TRBV5-1 with TRBJ2-3; D is possibly TRBD1 or TRBD2 (5 bases each). This CDR3 contains 15 residues. The V and J ends lost 4 bases and 8 bases respectively, with 20 bases between them. Looked up from germline, CDR1 is SGHRS and CDR2 is YFSETQ. CDR3 DNA: TGCGCCAGCAGCCCTGGGGAGACAGTCACGGGTACGCAGTATTTT. Protein: CASSPGETVTGTQYF.

The chain uses TRBV6-5 and TRBJ1-4; maybe TRBD1 (5 bases). Germline lookup yields CDR1 MNHEY and CDR2 SVGAGI. The CDR3 totals 16 residues. V was shortened by 2 bases and J by 7 bases, with 17 bases between the two germline ends. CDR3 coding DNA: TGTGCCAGCAGTTACACTGCAGGGAGGATAGGTGAAAAACTGTTTTTT. Translated, it gives CASSYTAGRIGEKLFF.

The V gene is TRBV7-2, the J gene TRBJ1-6; D remains ambiguous. The CDR3 sequence is 15 residues long. The germline gives CDR1 SGHTA, CDR2 FQGNSA. V was pared by 1 base and J by 9 bases, with 13 bases between. CDR3 residues: CASSLGGLRGSPLHF. The DNA for the CDR3 is TGTGCCAGCAGCTTAGGGGGTCTGCGGGGTTCACCCCTCCACTTT.

This rearrangement joins TRBV9 to TRBJ1-5, with 8 bases aligning to TRBD1. V was clipped by 3 bases and J by 3 bases; unmatched bases: 5. The germline V gene has CDR1 SGDLS and CDR2 YYNGEE. CDR3 size: 15 residues. The CDR3 loop is CASSGQGKVNQPQHF. The CDR3 DNA reads as TGTGCCAGCAGCGGACAGGGGAAGGTCAATCAGCCCCAGCATTTT.

In its sample, this clonotype was seen a few times. The chain links TRBV7-9 to TRBJ2-7; 8 bases align to TRBD1. The J segment lost 5 bases and the V segment lost 6 bases, leaving 24 bases of the junction unmatched. Germline CDR1 is SEHNR and CDR2 is FQNEAQ (reference sequence). The CDR3 contains 19 residues. The CDR3 nucleotides are TGTGCCAGCAGGCCAGGACAGGGAGAAGTCCTTTTGAGAGGGGACGAGCAGTACTTC. Translating it yields CASRPGQGEVLLRGDEQYF.

This clonotype has at least ten counts. The chain combines TRBV3-1 with TRBJ2-1; perhaps TRBD2 as D (7 bases). The germline CDR1 and CDR2 sequences are LGHDT and YNNKEL (reference sequence). The CDR3 runs to 16 residues. V shed 4 bases and J shed 1 base, with 14 bases lying between them. The CDR3 loop is CASSPQGGGSYNEQFF. CDR3 DNA: TGTGCCAGCAGCCCACAAGGGGGGGGTTCCTACAATGAGCAGTTCTTC.

The sample holds many counts of this clonotype. Germline and junction disagree at one end, which may indicate a read error. The V gene is TRBV7-7, the J gene TRBJ2-5; TRBD2 might be the D (5 bases). Germline values: CDR1 SSHAT, CDR2 FNYEAQ (reference sequence). This CDR3 has 13 amino acids. This chain's CDR3 is CASSLARQETQYF. The CDR3 nucleotides read TGTGCTAGCAGCTTAGCGCGTCAAGAGACCCAGTACTTC.

Only a few counts were recorded for this clonotype. The J gene is TRBJ1-1, the V gene TRBV11-2; 7 bases line up with TRBD1. The CDR3 runs to 15 residues. Germline loops: CDR1 SGHAT, CDR2 FQNNGV. V was clipped by 5 bases and J by 4 bases; unmatched bases: 10. The CDR3 DNA sequence: TGTGCCAGCAGCGCCTCGACAGGGTGGGGCACTGAAGCTTTCTTT. It codes for CASSASTGWGTEAFF. The full variable domain, with the rest looked up from reference TRBV11-2 and TRBJ1-1, is EAGVAQSPRYKIIEKRQSVAFWCNPISGHATLYWYQQILGQGPKLLIQFQNNGVVDDSQLPKDRFSAERLKGVDSTLKIQPAKLEDSAVYLCASSASTGWGTEAFFGQGTRLTVV.